This paragraph covers one TCR beta chain sequence. What it recognizes is unknown. TCRdb passed the 5' RACE reads through MiXCR, listing each CDR3 protein once. The sample yields approximately 89,000 distinct CDR3 sequences, about 23% seen once. This record belongs to a study of T-cell memory formation after mild COVID-19. Whole-study findings and limits: Later expanders leaned CD4+, whereas day 15 to 85 contracting clones were balanced CD4/CD8.

The V end lost 3 bases, the J end lost 3 bases, and 3 bases lay between the germline ends. The CDR3 contains 13 residues. Germline V CDR1 and CDR2: MNHEY, SVGAGI. Input material: PBMCs or a T cell subset sorted from them (not recorded which). The receptor was isolated from a man aged 18 to 30 who had mild COVID-19 (a few samples of this study predate the infection). Cell type and time point are not known. V is TRBV6-5 and J is TRBJ2-6; D remains ambiguous. Here the CDR3 reads CASSYSGANVLTF. For the CDR3, the DNA is TGTGCCAGCAGTTATAGTGGGGCCAACGTCCTGACTTTC.